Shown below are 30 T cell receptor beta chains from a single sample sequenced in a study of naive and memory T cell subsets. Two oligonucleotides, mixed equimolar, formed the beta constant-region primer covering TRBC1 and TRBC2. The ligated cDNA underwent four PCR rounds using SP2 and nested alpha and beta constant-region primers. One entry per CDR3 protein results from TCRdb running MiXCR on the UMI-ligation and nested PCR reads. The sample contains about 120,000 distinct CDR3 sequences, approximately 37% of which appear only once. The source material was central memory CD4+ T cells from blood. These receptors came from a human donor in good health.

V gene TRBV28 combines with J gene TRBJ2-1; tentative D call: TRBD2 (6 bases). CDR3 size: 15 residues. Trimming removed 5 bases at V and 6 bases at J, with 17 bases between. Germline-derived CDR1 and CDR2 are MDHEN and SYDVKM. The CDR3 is CASSPIGTVANEQFF. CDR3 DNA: TGTGCCAGCAGTCCTATAGGGACTGTCGCCAATGAGCAGTTCTTC.

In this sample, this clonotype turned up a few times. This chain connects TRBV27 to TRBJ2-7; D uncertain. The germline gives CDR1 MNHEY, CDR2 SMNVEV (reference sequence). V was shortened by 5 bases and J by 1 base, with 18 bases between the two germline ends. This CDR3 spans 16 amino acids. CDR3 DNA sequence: TGTGCCAGCAGTAACCTCGTCCCGAGGAGTTCCTACGAGCAGTACTTC. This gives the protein CASSNLVPRSSYEQYF.

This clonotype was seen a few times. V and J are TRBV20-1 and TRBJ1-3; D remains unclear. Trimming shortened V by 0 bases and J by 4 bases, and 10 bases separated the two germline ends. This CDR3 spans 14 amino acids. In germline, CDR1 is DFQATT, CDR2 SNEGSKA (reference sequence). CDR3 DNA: TGCAGTGCTAGAGATCCATGGCAAGGAAACACCATATATTTT. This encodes CSARDPWQGNTIYF.

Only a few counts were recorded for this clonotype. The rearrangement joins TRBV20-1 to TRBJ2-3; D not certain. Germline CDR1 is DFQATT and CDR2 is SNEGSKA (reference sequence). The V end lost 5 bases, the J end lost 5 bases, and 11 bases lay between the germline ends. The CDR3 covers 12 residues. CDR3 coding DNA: TGCAGTGCTCCAAAAGGTCGAGATACGCAGTATTTT. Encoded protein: CSAPKGRDTQYF.

The DNA for the CDR3 is TGCAGTGCCGGGACAGAAGTAAACTATGGCTACACCTTC. Translated: CSAGTEVNYGYTF. The V gene is TRBV20-1, the J gene TRBJ1-2, with 7 bases aligning to TRBD1. Per the germline V gene, CDR1 is DFQATT and CDR2 is SNEGSKA (reference sequence). The J segment lost 2 bases and the V segment lost 6 bases, leaving 6 bases of the junction unmatched. The CDR3 covers 13 residues.

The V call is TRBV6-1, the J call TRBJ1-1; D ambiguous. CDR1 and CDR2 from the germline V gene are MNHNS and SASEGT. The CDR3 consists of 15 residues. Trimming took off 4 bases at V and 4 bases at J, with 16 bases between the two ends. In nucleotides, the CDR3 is TGTGCCAGCAGTGCCAACGGGATAAGGGTCACTGAAGCTTTCTTT. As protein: CASSANGIRVTEAFF.

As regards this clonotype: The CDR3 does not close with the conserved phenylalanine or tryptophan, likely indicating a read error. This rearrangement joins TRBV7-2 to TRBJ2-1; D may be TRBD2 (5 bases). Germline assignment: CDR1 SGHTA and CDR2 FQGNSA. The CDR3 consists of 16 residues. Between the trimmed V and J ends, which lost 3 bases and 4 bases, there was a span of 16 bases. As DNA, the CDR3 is TGTGCCAGCAGCTTCTTGGCGGGCTCCTTATACAATGAGCAGTTCTAC. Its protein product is CASSFLAGSLYNEQFY.

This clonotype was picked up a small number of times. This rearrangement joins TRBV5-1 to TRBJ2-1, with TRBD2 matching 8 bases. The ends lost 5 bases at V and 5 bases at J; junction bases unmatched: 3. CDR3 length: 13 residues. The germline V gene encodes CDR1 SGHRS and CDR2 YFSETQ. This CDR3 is CASRPLADNEQFF. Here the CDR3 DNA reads TGCGCCAGCAGGCCACTAGCGGACAATGAGCAGTTCTTC.

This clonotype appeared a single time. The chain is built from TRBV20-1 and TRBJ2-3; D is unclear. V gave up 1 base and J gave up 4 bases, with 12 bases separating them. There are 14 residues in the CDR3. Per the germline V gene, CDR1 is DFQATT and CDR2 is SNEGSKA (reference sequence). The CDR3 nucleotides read TGCAGTGCTAGAGCCCCGTATTCGGCAGATACGCAGTATTTT. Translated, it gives CSARAPYSADTQYF.

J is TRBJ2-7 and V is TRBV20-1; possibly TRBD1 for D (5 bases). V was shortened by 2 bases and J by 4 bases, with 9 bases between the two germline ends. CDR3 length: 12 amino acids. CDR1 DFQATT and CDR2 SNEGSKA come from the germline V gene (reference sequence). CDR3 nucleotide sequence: TGCAGTGCTAGAAGACAGAATTACGAGCAGTACTTC. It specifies CSARRQNYEQYF.

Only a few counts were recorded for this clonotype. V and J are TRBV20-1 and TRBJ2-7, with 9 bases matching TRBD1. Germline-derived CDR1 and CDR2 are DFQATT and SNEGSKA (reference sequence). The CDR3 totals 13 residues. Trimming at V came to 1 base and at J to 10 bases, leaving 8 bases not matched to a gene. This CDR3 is CSARVGQGSKQYF. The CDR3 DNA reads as TGCAGTGCTAGAGTTGGACAGGGGAGTAAACAGTACTTC.

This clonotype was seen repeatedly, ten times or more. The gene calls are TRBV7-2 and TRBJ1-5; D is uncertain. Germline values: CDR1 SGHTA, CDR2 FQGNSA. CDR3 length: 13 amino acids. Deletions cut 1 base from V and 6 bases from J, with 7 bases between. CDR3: CASSLVKSQPQHF. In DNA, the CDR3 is TGTGCCAGCAGCTTAGTGAAGAGTCAGCCCCAGCATTTT.

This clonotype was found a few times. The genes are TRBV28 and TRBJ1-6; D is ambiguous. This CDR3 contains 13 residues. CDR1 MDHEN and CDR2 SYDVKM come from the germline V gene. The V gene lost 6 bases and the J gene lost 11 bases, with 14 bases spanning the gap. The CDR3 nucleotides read TGTGCCAGCAGCCCAGGCGTTGGGACACCCCTCCACTTT. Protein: CASSPGVGTPLHF. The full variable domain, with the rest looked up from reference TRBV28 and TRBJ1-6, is DVKVTQSSRYLVKRTGEKVFLECVQDMDHENMFWYRQDPGLGLRLIYFSYDVKMKEKGDIPEGYSVSREKKERFSLILESASTNQTSMYLCASSPGVGTPLHFGNGTRLTVT.

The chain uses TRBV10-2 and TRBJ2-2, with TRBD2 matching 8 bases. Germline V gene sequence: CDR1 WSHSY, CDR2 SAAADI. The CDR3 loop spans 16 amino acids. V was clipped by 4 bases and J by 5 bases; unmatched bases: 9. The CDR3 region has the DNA TGCGCCAGCAGTGTGGGTAGCGGGATGGGGACCGGGGAGCTGTTTTTT. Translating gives CASSVGSGMGTGELFF.

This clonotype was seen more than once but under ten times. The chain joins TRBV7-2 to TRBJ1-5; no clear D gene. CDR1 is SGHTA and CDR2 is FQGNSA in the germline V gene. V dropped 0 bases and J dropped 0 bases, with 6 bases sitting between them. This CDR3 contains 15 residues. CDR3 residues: CASSLAGFSNQPQHF. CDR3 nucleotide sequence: TGTGCCAGCAGCTTAGCGGGGTTTAGCAATCAGCCCCAGCATTTT.

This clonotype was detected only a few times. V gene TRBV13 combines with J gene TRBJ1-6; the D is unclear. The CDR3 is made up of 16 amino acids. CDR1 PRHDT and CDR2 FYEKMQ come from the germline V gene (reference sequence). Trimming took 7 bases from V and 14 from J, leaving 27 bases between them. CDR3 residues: CASTKYRAPVRFALHF. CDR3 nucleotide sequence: TGTGCCAGCACCAAATACCGGGCCCCCGTCCGGTTCGCCCTCCACTTT. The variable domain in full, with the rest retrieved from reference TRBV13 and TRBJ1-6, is AAGVIQSPRHLIKEKRETATLKCYPIPRHDTVYWYQQGPGQDPQFLISFYEKMQSDKGSIPDRFSAQQFSDYHSELNMSSLELGDSALYFCASTKYRAPVRFALHFGNGTRLTVT.

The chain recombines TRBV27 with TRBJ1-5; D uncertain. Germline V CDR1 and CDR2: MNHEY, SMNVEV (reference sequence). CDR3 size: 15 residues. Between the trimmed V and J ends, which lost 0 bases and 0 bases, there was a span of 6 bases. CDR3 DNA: TGTGCCAGCAGTTTATCGACTTATAGCAATCAGCCCCAGCATTTT. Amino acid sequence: CASSLSTYSNQPQHF.

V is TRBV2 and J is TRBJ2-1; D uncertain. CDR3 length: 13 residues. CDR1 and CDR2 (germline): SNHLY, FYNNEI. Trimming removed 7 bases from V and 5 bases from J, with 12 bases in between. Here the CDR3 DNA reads TGTGCCAGCACCAGGCACCTAAACAATGAGCAGTTCTTC. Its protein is CASTRHLNNEQFF. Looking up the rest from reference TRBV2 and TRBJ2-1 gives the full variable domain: EPEVTQTPSHQVTQMGQEVILRCVPISNHLYFYWYRQILGQKVEFLVSFYNNEISEKSEIFDDQFSVERPDGSNFTLKIRSTKLEDSAMYFCASTRHLNNEQFFGPGTRLTVL.

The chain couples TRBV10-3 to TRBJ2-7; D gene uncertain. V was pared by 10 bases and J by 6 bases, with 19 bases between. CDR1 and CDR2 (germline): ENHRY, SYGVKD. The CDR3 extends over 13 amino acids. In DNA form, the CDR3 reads TGTGCCACGGACCAGTCGACTGGGTCCGAGCAGTACTTC. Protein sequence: CATDQSTGSEQYF.

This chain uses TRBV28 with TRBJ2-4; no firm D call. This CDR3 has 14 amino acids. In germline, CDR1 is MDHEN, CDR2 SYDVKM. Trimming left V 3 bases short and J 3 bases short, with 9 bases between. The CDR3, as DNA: TGTGCCAGCAGTTTGAGTCAAGGCAAAAACATTCAGTACTTC. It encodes CASSLSQGKNIQYF.

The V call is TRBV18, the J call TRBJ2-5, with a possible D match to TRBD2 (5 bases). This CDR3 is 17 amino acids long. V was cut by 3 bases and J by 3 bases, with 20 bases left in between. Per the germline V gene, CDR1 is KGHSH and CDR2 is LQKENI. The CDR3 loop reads CASSPRLAGTKKETQYF. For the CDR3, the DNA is TGTGCCAGCTCACCTCGACTGGCGGGCACAAAAAAAGAGACCCAGTACTTC.

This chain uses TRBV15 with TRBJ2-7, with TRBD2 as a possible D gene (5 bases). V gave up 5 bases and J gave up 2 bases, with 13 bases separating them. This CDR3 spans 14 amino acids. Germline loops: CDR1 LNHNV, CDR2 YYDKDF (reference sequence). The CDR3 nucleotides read TGTGCCACCAGCTCTCCGGAGGCTACCTACGAGCAGTACTTC. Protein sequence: CATSSPEATYEQYF.

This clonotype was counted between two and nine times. This chain's CDR3 is CASSPLQNTGELFF. DNA of the CDR3: TGTGCCAGCAGTCCCCTCCAGAACACCGGGGAGCTGTTTTTT. The chain is built from TRBV12-3 or TRBV12-4 and TRBJ2-2; no definite D call. The V and J ends lost 5 bases and 1 base respectively, with 8 bases between them. This CDR3 contains 14 residues.

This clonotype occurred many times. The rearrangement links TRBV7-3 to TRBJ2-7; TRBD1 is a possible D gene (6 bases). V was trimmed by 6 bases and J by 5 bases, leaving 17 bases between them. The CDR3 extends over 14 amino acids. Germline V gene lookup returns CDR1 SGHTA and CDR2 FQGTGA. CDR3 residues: CASSEPDSLNEQYF. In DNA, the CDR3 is TGTGCCAGCAGTGAGCCGGACAGTCTTAACGAGCAGTACTTC.

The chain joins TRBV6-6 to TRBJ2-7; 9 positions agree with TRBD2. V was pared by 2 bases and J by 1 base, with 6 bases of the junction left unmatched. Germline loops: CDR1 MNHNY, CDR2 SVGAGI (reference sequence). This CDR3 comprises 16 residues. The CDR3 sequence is CASSYPLAGRSYEQYF. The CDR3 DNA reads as TGTGCCAGCAGTTACCCTCTAGCGGGACGTTCCTACGAGCAGTACTTC.

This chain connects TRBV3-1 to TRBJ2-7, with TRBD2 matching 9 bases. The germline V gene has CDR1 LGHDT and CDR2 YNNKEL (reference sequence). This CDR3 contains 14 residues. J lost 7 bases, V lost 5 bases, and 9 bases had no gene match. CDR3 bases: TGTGCCAGCAGCTCGACTAGCGGCCATGAAGAGCAGTACTTC. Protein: CASSSTSGHEEQYF.

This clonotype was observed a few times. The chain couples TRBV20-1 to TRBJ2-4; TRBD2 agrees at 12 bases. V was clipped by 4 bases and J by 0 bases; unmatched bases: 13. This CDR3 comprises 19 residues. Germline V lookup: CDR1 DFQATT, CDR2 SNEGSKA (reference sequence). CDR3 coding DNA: TGCAGTGCTAAAAGAGAACTAGCGGGAGGCACATTAGCCAAAAACATTCAGTACTTC. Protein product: CSAKRELAGGTLAKNIQYF.

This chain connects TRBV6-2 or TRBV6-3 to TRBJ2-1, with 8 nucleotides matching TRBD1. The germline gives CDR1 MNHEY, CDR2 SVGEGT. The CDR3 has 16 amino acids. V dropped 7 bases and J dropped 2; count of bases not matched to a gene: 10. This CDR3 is CASTPFRDRPYNEQFF. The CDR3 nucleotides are TGTGCCAGCACCCCTTTCCGGGACAGGCCCTACAATGAGCAGTTCTTC.

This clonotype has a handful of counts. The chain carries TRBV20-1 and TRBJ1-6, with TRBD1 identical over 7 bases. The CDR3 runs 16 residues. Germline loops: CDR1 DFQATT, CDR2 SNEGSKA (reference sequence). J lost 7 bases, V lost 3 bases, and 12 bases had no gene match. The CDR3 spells CSARVATGQMNSPLHF. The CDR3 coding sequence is TGCAGTGCTAGGGTGGCAACGGGACAGATGAATTCACCCCTCCACTTT.

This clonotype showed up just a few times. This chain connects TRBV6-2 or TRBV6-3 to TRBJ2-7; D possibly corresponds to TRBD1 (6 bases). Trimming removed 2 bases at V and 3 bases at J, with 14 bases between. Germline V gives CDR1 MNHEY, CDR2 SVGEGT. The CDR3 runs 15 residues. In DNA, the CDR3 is TGTGCCAGCAGTTACACCTCAGGGGTACGCTACGAGCAGTACTTC. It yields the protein CASSYTSGVRYEQYF.